This TCR beta chain was documented in a study of identical twins. J gave up 4 bases and V 0 bases, and 6 bases lay outside the gene matches. The CDR3 has 15 residues. Germline V lookup: CDR1 DFQATT, CDR2 SNEGSKA (reference sequence). Worth noting for this clonotype: Its antigen is not known.

Each CDR3 protein gets one entry after TCRdb re-called the 5' RACE reads with MiXCR. The repertoire includes hundreds of thousands of distinct CDR3 sequences, roughly 7.2% of them detected once, and about 1.6% sits in the top ten. General study findings and limits: Modelling underestimated the level of out-of-frame TCR alpha sharing observed in monozygotic twins.

These data also formed part of another study, on yellow fever vaccine responses in identical twins.

Sequencing was done on a sample of PBMCs. The V and J genes are TRBV20-1 and TRBJ2-1; 7 positions agree with TRBD1. The TCR was taken from a woman under 30 in good health. The CDR3 DNA sequence: TGCAGTGCTAGAGAGTGGGACAGACTATACAATGAGCAGTTCTTC. Amino acids: CSAREWDRLYNEQFF.